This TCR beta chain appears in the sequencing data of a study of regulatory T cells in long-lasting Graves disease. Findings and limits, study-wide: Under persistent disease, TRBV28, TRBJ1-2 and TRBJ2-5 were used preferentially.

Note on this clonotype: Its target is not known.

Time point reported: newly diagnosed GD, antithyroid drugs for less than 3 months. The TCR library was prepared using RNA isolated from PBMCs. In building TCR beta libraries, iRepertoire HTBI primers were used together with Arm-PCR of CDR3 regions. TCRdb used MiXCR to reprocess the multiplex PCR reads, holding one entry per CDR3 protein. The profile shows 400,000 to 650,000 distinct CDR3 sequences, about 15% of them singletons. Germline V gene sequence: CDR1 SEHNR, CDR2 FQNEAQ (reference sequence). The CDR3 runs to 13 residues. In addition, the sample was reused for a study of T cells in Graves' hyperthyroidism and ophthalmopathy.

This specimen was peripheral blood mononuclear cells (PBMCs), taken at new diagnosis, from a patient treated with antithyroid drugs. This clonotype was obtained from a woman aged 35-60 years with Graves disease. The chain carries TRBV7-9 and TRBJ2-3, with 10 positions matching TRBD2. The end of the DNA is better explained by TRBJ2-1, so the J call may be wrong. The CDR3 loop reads CASSPSGGAQQFF. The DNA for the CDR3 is TGTGCCAGCAGCCCCAGCGGGGGGGCCCAGCAGTTCTTC.